Below, 16 T cell receptor beta chains from the same sample are listed, as sequenced in a study of T cell responses to AZD1222 COVID-19 vaccine. The table came from immunoSEQ multiplex PCR; TCRdb's copy has only in-frame clones and leaves some out. The sample yields more than 100,000 clones, roughly 85% seen once. The specimen comprised peripheral blood, sampled 28 days after the second dose of the MenACWY control vaccine. The receptors were sampled from an adult who received the MenACWY meningococcal vaccine as a control.

V is TRBV2 and J is TRBJ1-5, with a possible D match to TRBD1 (6 bases). The germline gives CDR1 SNHLY, CDR2 FYNNEI. Trimming shortened V by 3 bases and J by 0 bases, and 12 bases separated the two germline ends. This CDR3 is built from 16 residues. The CDR3 here is CASSEAAGVSNQPQHF. CDR3 bases: TGTGCCAGCAGTGAGGCGGCAGGGGTTAGCAATCAGCCCCAGCATTTT. Together with reference TRBV2 and TRBJ1-5, the CDR3 gives the full variable domain: EPEVTQTPSHQVTQMGQEVILRCVPISNHLYFYWYRQILGQKVEFLVSFYNNEISEKSEIFDDQFSVERPDGSNFTLKIRSTKLEDSAMYFCASSEAAGVSNQPQHFGDGTRLSIL.

The genes are TRBV7-9 and TRBJ2-7; 14 bases fit TRBD2. The V and J ends lost 5 bases and 6 bases, in that order; junction bases with no gene match: 15. CDR1 is SEHNR, CDR2 FQNEAQ, per germline (reference sequence). This CDR3 comprises 18 residues. The CDR3 sequence: CASSPLWTSGRFGLEQYF. CDR3 bases: TGTGCCAGCAGCCCCCTTTGGACTAGCGGGAGGTTTGGCCTCGAGCAGTACTTC. The whole variable domain, filled in from reference TRBV7-9 and TRBJ2-7, reads DTGVSQNPRHKITKRGQNVTFRCDPISEHNRLYWYRQTLGQGPEFLTYFQNEAQLEKSRLLSDRFSAERPKGSFSTLEIQRTEQGDSAMYLCASSPLWTSGRFGLEQYFGPGTRLTVT.

The chain couples TRBV28 to TRBJ1-4; D ambiguous. The CDR3 runs 14 residues. Germline V CDR1 and CDR2: MDHEN, SYDVKM. The ends were cut back, 2 bases at V and 2 bases at J, with 6 bases in the middle. The CDR3 reads CASSLMGTNEKLFF. The CDR3 DNA reads TGTGCCAGCAGTTTAATGGGGACTAATGAAAAACTGTTTTTT.

Only one count was recorded for this clone. The chain recombines TRBV5-1 with TRBJ1-3, with D perhaps matching TRBD1 (6 bases). The CDR3 loop spans 15 amino acids. Germline lookup yields CDR1 SGHRS and CDR2 YFSETQ. V lost 1 base to trimming and J lost 3 bases, with 11 bases between them. DNA of the CDR3: TGCGCCAGCAGCTTGACGGGGGGCGGTGGAAACACCATATATTTT. Protein: CASSLTGGGGNTIYF.

The chain has TRBV28 and TRBJ1-5; possible D gene TRBD1, 5 bases. The CDR3 is 15 amino acids. Deletions cut 7 bases from V and 1 base from J, with 14 bases between. Germline CDR1 MDHEN, CDR2 SYDVKM. The CDR3 nucleotides are TGTGCCAGCACCAGGAGGGCAGGGAGCAATCAGCCCCAGCATTTT. Its translation: CASTRRAGSNQPQHF.

The rearrangement uses TRBV4-2 and TRBJ1-3, with D possibly matching TRBD1 (5 bases). The CDR3 covers 17 residues. V was shortened by 0 bases and J by 4 bases, with 16 bases between the two germline ends. Germline lookup yields CDR1 LGHNA and CDR2 YNFKEQ. The CDR3 DNA sequence: TGTGCCAGCAGCCAAGAAGAGGGGAGGGCTGGAGGAAACACCATATATTTT. Its protein product is CASSQEEGRAGGNTIYF.

The rearrangement links TRBV9 to TRBJ1-2, with D perhaps TRBD1 (5 bases). CDR1 and CDR2 (germline): SGDLS, YYNGEE. V was shortened by 4 bases and J by 6 bases, with 13 bases between the two germline ends. This CDR3 has 13 amino acids. The CDR3 protein is CASSLGQGDGYTF. The CDR3 region has the DNA TGTGCCAGCAGCTTGGGCCAGGGAGATGGCTACACCTTC.

The rearrangement links TRBV6-5 to TRBJ1-2; 8 bases line up with TRBD1. CDR3 length: 12 residues. V dropped 11 bases and J dropped 8; count of bases not matched to a gene: 10. Germline V lookup: CDR1 MNHEY, CDR2 SVGAGI. This CDR3 is CAGGTGPWGYTF. The CDR3 DNA reads TGTGCCGGAGGGACAGGCCCCTGGGGCTACACCTTC.

The chain has TRBV5-1 and TRBJ2-3; D is undetermined. Deletions cut 0 bases from V and 0 bases from J, with 11 bases between. The CDR3 sequence is 16 residues long. Per the germline V gene, CDR1 is SGHRS and CDR2 is YFSETQ. CDR3 amino acids: CASSLGVQRSTDTQYF. CDR3 sequence (DNA): TGCGCCAGCAGCTTGGGTGTCCAGAGAAGCACAGATACGCAGTATTTT.

The rearrangement joins TRBV19 to TRBJ2-2; D is possibly TRBD1 or TRBD2 (6 bases each). The CDR3 consists of 18 residues. Germline lookup yields CDR1 LNHDA and CDR2 SQIVND (reference sequence). Trimming cost V 0 bases and J 3 bases, with 17 bases left between them. The CDR3 sequence: CASSIDHDRGRDTGELFF. The CDR3 region has the DNA TGTGCCAGTAGTATAGATCATGACCGGGGGCGCGACACCGGGGAGCTGTTTTTT.

The chain employs TRBV3-1 (or the pseudogene TRBV3-2) and TRBJ1-4; possibly TRBD1 for D (5 bases). V was trimmed by 1 base and J by 10 bases, leaving 10 bases between them. The CDR3 is 13 amino acids. In germline, CDR1 is LGHDT, CDR2 YNNKEL (reference sequence). In nucleotides, the CDR3 is TGTGCCAGCAGCCAAGCGGGGGTAGGAAAACTGTTTTTT. Translating it yields CASSQAGVGKLFF.

This rearrangement joins TRBV18 to TRBJ1-4; D might be TRBD1 (6 bases). The germline V gene has CDR1 KGHSH and CDR2 LQKENI. V lost 3 bases and J 0 bases, leaving 8 bases between the germline ends. The CDR3 contains 15 residues. The CDR3 DNA is TGTGCCAGCTCACCTAGACAGGCAACTAATGAAAAACTGTTTTTT. This translates into CASSPRQATNEKLFF.

This chain links TRBV18 with TRBJ2-5; 7 nucleotides align to TRBD2. CDR3 size: 14 residues. The junction had 6 bases not matched to a gene; V was cut back by 4 bases and J by 4 bases. Germline values: CDR1 KGHSH, CDR2 LQKENI. DNA for the CDR3: TGTGCCAGCTCACGGGCGGGGGTGACAGAGACCCAGTACTTC. It yields the protein CASSRAGVTETQYF.

The chain employs TRBV5-4 and TRBJ1-2; D is possibly TRBD1 (6 bases). Germline CDR1 SGHNT, CDR2 YYREEE (reference sequence). The CDR3 runs to 14 residues. Trimming cost V 5 bases and J 8 bases, with 19 bases left between them. The CDR3 sequence is CASSLQQGWRGYTF. As DNA, the CDR3 is TGTGCCAGCAGTCTTCAACAGGGATGGAGGGGCTACACCTTC.

The J gene is TRBJ1-2, the V gene TRBV6-5; D unclear. The germline gives CDR1 MNHEY, CDR2 SVGAGI. The CDR3 consists of 13 residues. Trimming shortened V by 2 bases and J by 2 bases, and 6 bases separated the two germline ends. In DNA form, the CDR3 reads TGTGCCAGCAGTTACGGGGAAAACTATGGCTACACCTTC. This gives the protein CASSYGENYGYTF.

The chain uses TRBV9 and TRBJ2-7, with D maybe TRBD2 (6 bases). V was pared by 0 bases and J by 3 bases, with 10 bases between. The CDR3 is 14 amino acids. Looked up from germline, CDR1 is SGDLS and CDR2 is YYNGEE. This CDR3 reads CASSVGAGSYEQYF. The CDR3 DNA reads TGTGCCAGCAGCGTAGGTGCGGGGAGCTACGAGCAGTACTTC.